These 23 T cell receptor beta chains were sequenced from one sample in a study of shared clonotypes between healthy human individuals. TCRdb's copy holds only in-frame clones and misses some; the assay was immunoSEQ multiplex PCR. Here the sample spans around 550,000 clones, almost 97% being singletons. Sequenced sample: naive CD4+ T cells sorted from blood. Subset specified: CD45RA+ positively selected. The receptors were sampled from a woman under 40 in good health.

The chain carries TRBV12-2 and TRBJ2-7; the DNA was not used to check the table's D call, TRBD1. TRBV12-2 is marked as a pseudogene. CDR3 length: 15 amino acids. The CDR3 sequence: CASRYTDRDSYEQYF. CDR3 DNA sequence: TGTGCAAGTCGATATACCGACAGGGATTCCTACGAGCAGTACTTC.

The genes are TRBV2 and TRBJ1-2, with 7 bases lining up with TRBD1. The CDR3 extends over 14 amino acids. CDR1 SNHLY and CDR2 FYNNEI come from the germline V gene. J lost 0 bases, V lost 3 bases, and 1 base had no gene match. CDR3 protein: CASSEGQPNYGYTF. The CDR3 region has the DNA TGTGCCAGCAGTGAGGGACAGCCTAACTATGGCTACACCTTC.

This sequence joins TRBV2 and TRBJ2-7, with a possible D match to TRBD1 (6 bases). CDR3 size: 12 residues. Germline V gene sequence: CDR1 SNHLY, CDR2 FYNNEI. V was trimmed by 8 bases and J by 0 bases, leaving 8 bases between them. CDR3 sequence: CASGGLSYEQYF. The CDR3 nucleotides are TGTGCCAGCGGGGGCCTCTCCTACGAGCAGTACTTC. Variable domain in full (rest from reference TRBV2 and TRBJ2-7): EPEVTQTPSHQVTQMGQEVILRCVPISNHLYFYWYRQILGQKVEFLVSFYNNEISEKSEIFDDQFSVERPDGSNFTLKIRSTKLEDSAMYFCASGGLSYEQYFGPGTRLTVT.

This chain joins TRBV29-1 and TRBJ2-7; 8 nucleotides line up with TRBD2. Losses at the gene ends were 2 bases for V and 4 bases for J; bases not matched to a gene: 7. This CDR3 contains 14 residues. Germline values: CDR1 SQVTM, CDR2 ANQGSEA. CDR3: CSVEPLAGRYEQYF. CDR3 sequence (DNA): TGCAGCGTTGAACCCTTAGCGGGACGGTACGAGCAGTACTTC.

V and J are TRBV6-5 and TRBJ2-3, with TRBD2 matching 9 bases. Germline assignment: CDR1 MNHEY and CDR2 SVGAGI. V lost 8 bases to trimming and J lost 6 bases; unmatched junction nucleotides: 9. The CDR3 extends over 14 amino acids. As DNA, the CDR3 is TGTGCCAGCTCTACGATAGCGGGAGCTGATACGCAGTATTTT. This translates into CASSTIAGADTQYF.

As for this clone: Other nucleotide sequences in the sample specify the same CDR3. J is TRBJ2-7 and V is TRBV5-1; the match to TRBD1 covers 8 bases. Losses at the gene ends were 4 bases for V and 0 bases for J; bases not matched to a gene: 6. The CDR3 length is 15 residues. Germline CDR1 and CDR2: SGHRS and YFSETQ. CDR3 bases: TGCGCCAGCAGCCCCCGGACAGGGAGCTCCTACGAGCAGTACTTC. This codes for CASSPRTGSSYEQYF.

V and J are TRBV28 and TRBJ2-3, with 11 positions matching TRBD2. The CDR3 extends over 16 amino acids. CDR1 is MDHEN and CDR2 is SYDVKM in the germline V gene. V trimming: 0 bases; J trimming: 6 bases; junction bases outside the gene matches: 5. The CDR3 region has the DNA TGTGCCAGCAGTTTATGGGGGACTAGCGGTTCGGATACGCAGTATTTT. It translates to CASSLWGTSGSDTQYF.

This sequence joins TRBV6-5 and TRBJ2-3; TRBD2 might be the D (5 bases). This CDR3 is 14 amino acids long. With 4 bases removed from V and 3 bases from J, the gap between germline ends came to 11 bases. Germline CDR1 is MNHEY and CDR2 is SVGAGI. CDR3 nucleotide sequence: TGTGCCAGCAGTTCCCCACTAGGGACAGATACGCAGTATTTT. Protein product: CASSSPLGTDTQYF.

The CDR3 loop is CASSLGDRLNNEQFF. CDR3 coding DNA: TGTGCCAGCAGCCTTGGGGACAGGCTGAACAATGAGCAGTTCTTC. V usage is TRBV5-4 and J usage is TRBJ2-1, with TRBD1 matching 8 bases. The V gene end was trimmed by 4 bases and the J gene end by 5 bases; junction bases not matched to a gene: 8. The CDR3 totals 15 residues. Germline V gene sequence: CDR1 SGHNT, CDR2 YYREEE (reference sequence). Looking up the rest from reference TRBV5-4 and TRBJ2-1 gives the full variable domain: ETGVTQSPTHLIKTRGQQVTLRCSSQSGHNTVSWYQQALGQGPQFIFQYYREEENGRGNFPPRFSGLQFPNYSSELNVNALELDDSALYLCASSLGDRLNNEQFFGPGTRLTVL.

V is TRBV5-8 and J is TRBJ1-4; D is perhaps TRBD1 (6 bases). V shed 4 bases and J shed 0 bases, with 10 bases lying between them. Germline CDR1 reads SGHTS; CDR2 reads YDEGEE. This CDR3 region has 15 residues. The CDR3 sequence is CASSAGQTTNEKLFF. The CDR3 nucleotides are TGTGCCAGCAGCGCTGGACAGACAACTAATGAAAAACTGTTTTTT.

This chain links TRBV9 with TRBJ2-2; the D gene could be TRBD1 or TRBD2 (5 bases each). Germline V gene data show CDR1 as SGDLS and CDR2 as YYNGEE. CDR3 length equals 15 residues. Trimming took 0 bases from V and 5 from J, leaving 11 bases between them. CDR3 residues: CASSVGPRGTGELFF. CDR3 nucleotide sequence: TGTGCCAGCAGCGTAGGCCCGAGGGGAACCGGGGAGCTGTTTTTT.

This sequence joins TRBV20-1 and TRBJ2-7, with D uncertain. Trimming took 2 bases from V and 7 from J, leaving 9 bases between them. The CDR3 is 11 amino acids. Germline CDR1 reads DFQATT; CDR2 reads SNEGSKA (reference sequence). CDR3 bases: TGCAGTGCTAGAACCGTCTCTGAGCAGTACTTC. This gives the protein CSARTVSEQYF.

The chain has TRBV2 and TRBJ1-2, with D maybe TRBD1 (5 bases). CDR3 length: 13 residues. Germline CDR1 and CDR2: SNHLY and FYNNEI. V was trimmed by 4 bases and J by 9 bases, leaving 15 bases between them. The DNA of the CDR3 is TGTGCCAGCAGTGTAAGGGGACCCTCGCGCTACACCTTC. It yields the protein CASSVRGPSRYTF.

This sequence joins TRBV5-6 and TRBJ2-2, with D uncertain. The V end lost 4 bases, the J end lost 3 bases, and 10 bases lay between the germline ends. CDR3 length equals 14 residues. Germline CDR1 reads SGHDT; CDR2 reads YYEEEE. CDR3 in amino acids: CASSRLGDTGELFF. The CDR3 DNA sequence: TGTGCCAGCAGCCGTCTTGGGGACACCGGGGAGCTGTTTTTT.

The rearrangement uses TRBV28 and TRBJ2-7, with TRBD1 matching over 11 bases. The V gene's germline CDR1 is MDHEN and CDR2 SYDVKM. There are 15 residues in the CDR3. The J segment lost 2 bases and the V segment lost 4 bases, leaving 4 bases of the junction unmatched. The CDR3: CASSSSGQGAYEQYF. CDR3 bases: TGTGCCAGCAGTTCCTCGGGACAGGGGGCCTACGAGCAGTACTTC.

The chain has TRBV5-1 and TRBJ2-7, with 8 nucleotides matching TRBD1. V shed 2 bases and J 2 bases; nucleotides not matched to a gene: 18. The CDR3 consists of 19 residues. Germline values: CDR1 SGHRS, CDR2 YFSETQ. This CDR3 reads CASSFFPFLRTGKPYEQYF. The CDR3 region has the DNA TGCGCCAGCAGCTTCTTCCCCTTCTTAAGGACAGGGAAACCCTACGAGCAGTACTTC.

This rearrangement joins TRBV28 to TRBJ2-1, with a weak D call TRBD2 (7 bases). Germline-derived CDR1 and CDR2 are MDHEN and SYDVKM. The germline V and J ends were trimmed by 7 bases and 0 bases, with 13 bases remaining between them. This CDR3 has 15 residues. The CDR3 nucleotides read TGTGCCAGCACCAACGGGGGGCCCTCCTACAATGAGCAGTTCTTC. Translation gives CASTNGGPSYNEQFF.

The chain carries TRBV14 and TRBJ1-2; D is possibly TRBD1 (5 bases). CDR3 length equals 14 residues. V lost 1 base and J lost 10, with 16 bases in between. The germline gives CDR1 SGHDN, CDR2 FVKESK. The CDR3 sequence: CASSQVHLPRDYTF. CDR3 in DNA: TGTGCCAGCAGCCAAGTCCACCTCCCCAGGGACTACACCTTC. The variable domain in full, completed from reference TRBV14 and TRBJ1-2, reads EAGVTQFPSHSVIEKGQTVTLRCDPISGHDNLYWYRRVMGKEIKFLLHFVKESKQDESGMPNNRFLAERTGGTYSTLKVQPAELEDSGVYFCASSQVHLPRDYTFGSGTRLTVV.

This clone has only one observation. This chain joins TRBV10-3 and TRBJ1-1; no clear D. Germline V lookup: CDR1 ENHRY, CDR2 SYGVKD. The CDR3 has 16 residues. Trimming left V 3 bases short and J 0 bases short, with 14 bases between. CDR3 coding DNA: TGTGCCATCAGTGACGGAGAATCCCCCGTGAACACTGAAGCTTTCTTT. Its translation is CAISDGESPVNTEAFF.

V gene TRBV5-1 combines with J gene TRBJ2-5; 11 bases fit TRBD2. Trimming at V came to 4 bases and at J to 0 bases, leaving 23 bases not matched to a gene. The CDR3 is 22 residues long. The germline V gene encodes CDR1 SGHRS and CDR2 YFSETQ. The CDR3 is CASSLPGQGLAAIRGYQETQYF. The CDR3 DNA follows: TGCGCCAGCAGCCTCCCGGGACAGGGACTAGCGGCGATCCGCGGGTACCAAGAGACCCAGTACTTC. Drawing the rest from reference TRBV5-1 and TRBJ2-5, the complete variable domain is KAGVTQTPRYLIKTRGQQVTLSCSPISGHRSVSWYQQTPGQGLQFLFEYFSETQRNKGNFPGRFSGRQFSNSRSEMNVSTLELGDSALYLCASSLPGQGLAAIRGYQETQYFGPGTRLLVL.

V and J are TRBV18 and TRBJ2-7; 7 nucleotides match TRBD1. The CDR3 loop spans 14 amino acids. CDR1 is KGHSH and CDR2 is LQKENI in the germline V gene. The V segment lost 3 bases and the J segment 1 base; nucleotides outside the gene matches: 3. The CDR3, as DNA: TGTGCCAGCTCACCTCCGGACAGGTCCTACGAGCAGTACTTC. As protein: CASSPPDRSYEQYF.

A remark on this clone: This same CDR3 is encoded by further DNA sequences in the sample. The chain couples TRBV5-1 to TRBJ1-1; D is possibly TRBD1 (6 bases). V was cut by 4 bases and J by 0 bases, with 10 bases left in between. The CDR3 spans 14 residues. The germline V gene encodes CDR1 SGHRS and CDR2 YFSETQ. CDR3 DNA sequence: TGCGCCAGCAGCCCGACAGGCATGAACACTGAAGCTTTCTTT. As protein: CASSPTGMNTEAFF.

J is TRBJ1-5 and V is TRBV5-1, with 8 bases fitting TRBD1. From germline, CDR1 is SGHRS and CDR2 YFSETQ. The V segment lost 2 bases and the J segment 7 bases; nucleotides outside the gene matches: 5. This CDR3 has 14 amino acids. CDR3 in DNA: TGCGCCAGCAGCTTACAGGGGGGCGAACAGCCCCAGCATTTT. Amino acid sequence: CASSLQGGEQPQHF. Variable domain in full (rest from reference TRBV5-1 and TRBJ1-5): KAGVTQTPRYLIKTRGQQVTLSCSPISGHRSVSWYQQTPGQGLQFLFEYFSETQRNKGNFPGRFSGRQFSNSRSEMNVSTLELGDSALYLCASSLQGGEQPQHFGDGTRLSIL.